The 6 T cell receptor beta chains in this list originate from one sample, sequenced in a study of T cell changes during pregnancy in multiple sclerosis. Repertoires were generated with immunoSEQ multiplex PCR, while TCRdb's copy carries only in-frame clones and drops some. The repertoire consists of fewer than 45,000 clones, with 89% occurring once and the leading ten covering 0.78%. Specimen: CD4+ T cells from peripheral blood mononuclear cells, collected after pregnancy. These receptors were collected from a female donor in good health, enrolled as a control in a pregnancy study.

This clone was seen a single time. The rearrangement joins TRBV5-4 to TRBJ2-3; 9 nucleotides align to TRBD2. Germline CDR1 reads SGHNT; CDR2 reads YYREEE (reference sequence). The ends lost 4 bases at V and 0 bases at J; junction bases unmatched: 12. The CDR3 totals 18 residues. The CDR3 reads CASSPRGGRNPSTDTQYF. The CDR3 bases are TGTGCCAGCAGCCCGCGGGGGGGGCGGAACCCTAGCACAGATACGCAGTATTTT.

This chain joins TRBV7-9 and TRBJ1-1; D remains unclear. Per the germline V gene, CDR1 is SEHNR and CDR2 is FQNEAQ (reference sequence). The CDR3 length is 15 residues. Trimming took 1 base from V and 5 from J, leaving 14 bases between them. The chain's CDR3 is CASSLEAVSGTEAFF. In DNA, the CDR3 is TGTGCCAGCAGCTTAGAGGCAGTCAGCGGGACTGAAGCTTTCTTT.

The chain has TRBV5-1 and TRBJ2-1, with TRBD2 matching 11 bases. The CDR3 is 17 amino acids. Germline V lookup: CDR1 SGHRS, CDR2 YFSETQ. Losses at the gene ends were 0 bases for V and 5 bases for J; bases not matched to a gene: 7. The CDR3 sequence: CASSLGSGGAKDNEQFF. The CDR3 bases are TGCGCCAGCAGCTTGGGTAGCGGGGGGGCAAAGGACAATGAGCAGTTCTTC.

The rearrangement uses TRBV5-1 and TRBJ1-1, with 7 bases aligning to TRBD1. The germline V gene has CDR1 SGHRS and CDR2 YFSETQ. CDR3 length: 16 amino acids. Losses at the gene ends were 4 bases for V and 3 bases for J; bases not matched to a gene: 12. The CDR3, as DNA: TGCGCCAGCAGCCGCTGGACACAGGGGTCGCACACTGAAGCTTTCTTT. Translation: CASSRWTQGSHTEAFF.

The chain carries TRBV6-1 and TRBJ1-1; D gene unclear. Between the trimmed V and J ends, which lost 3 bases and 8 bases, there was a span of 7 bases. The germline V gene has CDR1 MNHNS and CDR2 SASEGT. The CDR3 has 11 amino acids. DNA for the CDR3: TGTGCCAGCAGTGAGGCCAAAGAAGCTTTCTTT. Its translation is CASSEAKEAFF.

The chain couples TRBV5-1 to TRBJ2-3, with D tentatively TRBD2 (5 bases). CDR1 and CDR2 (germline): SGHRS, YFSETQ. Between the trimmed V and J ends, which lost 4 bases and 1 base, there was a span of 16 bases. The length of the CDR3 is 16 residues. The CDR3 DNA follows: TGCGCCAGCAGCGGATTAATGAAGGGAGGCACAGATACGCAGTATTTT. Protein product: CASSGLMKGGTDTQYF.